The 19 T cell receptor beta chains given below trace back to one sample, sequenced in a study of CD8 T cells in ankylosing spondylitis. TCRdb used MiXCR to reprocess the 5' RACE reads, holding one entry per CDR3 protein. The sample has approximately 260,000 distinct CDR3 sequences; approximately 9% are singletons. Sequencing used blood, either unsorted or a sorted T cell fraction (not recorded which). The receptors come from a male donor with ankylosing spondylitis or in good health (not recorded which).

This clonotype was seen at least ten times. This chain uses TRBV20-1 with TRBJ2-1; TRBD2 aligns across 8 bases. CDR1 and CDR2 from the germline V gene are DFQATT and SNEGSKA (reference sequence). After removal of 6 bases from V and 4 bases from J, the junction contained 8 bases not matched to a gene. The CDR3 is made up of 14 amino acids. CDR3 region: CSADAGGRYNEQFF. CDR3 DNA: TGCAGTGCCGACGCGGGCGGGAGGTACAATGAGCAGTTCTTC.

This clonotype was counted between two and nine times. V gene TRBV6-2 or TRBV6-3 combines with J gene TRBJ2-1, with 12 bases aligning to TRBD2. Germline CDR1 is MNHEY and CDR2 is SVGEGT. The CDR3 has 13 amino acids. Germline trimming cut 5 bases from V and 11 bases from J; bases unmatched to any gene: 4. DNA for the CDR3: TGTGCCAGCAGTAACGGACTAGCGGGACAGCAGTTCTTC. As protein: CASSNGLAGQQFF.

This clonotype appeared many times. The chain employs TRBV5-1 and TRBJ1-4; D is undetermined. The CDR3 covers 12 residues. CDR1 and CDR2 from the germline V gene are SGHRS and YFSETQ. With 5 bases removed from V and 6 bases from J, the gap between germline ends came to 8 bases. CDR3 sequence (DNA): TGCGCCAGCAGAAAAGGCGATGAAAAACTGTTTTTT. This translates into CASRKGDEKLFF.

This clonotype was recorded at least ten times. The V and J genes are TRBV29-1 and TRBJ2-7; possible D gene TRBD2, 6 bases. Germline V gene lookup returns CDR1 SQVTM and CDR2 ANQGSEA. CDR3 length: 14 amino acids. Trimming stripped 3 bases from V and 1 base from J, with 13 bases between. As DNA, the CDR3 is TGCAGCGTTGAGCTGGAGGGCCTATCCTACGAGCAGTACTTC. This codes for CSVELEGLSYEQYF.

This clonotype was recorded at least ten times. The chain is built from TRBV5-5 and TRBJ2-3; 8 bases agree with TRBD2. CDR1 and CDR2 from the germline V gene are SGHKS and YYEKEE (reference sequence). The CDR3 has 16 residues. The junction had 8 bases not matched to a gene; V was cut back by 0 bases and J by 5 bases. In nucleotides, the CDR3 is TGTGCCAGCAGCTTGGGGGGACTAGGCCCTCGAGATACGCAGTATTTT. Translation: CASSLGGLGPRDTQYF.

Regarding this clonotype: It may be a read error: a sequence one base away is much more abundant. This rearrangement joins TRBV25-1 to TRBJ2-7; 9 bases line up with TRBD2. The CDR3 covers 17 residues. The V gene's germline CDR1 is MGHDK and CDR2 SYGVNS. The CDR3 DNA reads as TGTGCCAGCAGTGAAAGGATAGCGGGAGCCAGAAGCTACGAGCTGTACTTC. Its translation is CASSERIAGARSYELYF.

This clonotype was seen at least ten times. The chain employs TRBV6-1 and TRBJ2-2, with D maybe TRBD1 (6 bases). CDR1 and CDR2 (germline): MNHNS, SASEGT. The CDR3 extends over 14 amino acids. V lost 6 bases, J lost 3 bases, and 11 bases lay in between. The CDR3 nucleotides read TGTGCCAGCAGAGGACAGTGGGACACCGGGGAGCTGTTTTTT. Translating gives CASRGQWDTGELFF.

This clonotype occurred many times. V is TRBV4-3 and J is TRBJ2-7, with TRBD1 identical over 10 bases. This CDR3 region has 15 residues. Germline trimming cut 1 base from V and 1 base from J; bases unmatched to any gene: 1. CDR1 is LGHNA, CDR2 YSLEER, per germline. CDR3 nucleotides: TGCGCCAGCAGCCAAGGGACAGGGGGATCCTACGAGCAGTACTTC. This gives the protein CASSQGTGGSYEQYF.

This clonotype was counted at least ten times. The V and J genes are TRBV12-3 or TRBV12-4 and TRBJ2-1; 10 nucleotides align to TRBD2. The CDR3 runs to 15 residues. Unmatched junction bases numbered 6, after V lost 3 bases and J lost 7 bases. The CDR3 here is CASSFGSSGRNEQFF. The CDR3, as DNA: TGTGCCAGCAGTTTTGGCTCTAGCGGGAGAAATGAGCAGTTCTTC.

This clonotype showed up many times. The rearrangement joins TRBV7-2 to TRBJ1-5; D gene ambiguous. The CDR3 contains 13 residues. The V gene lost 5 bases and the J gene lost 7 bases, with 12 bases spanning the gap. Germline CDR1 is SGHTA and CDR2 is FQGNSA. CDR3 region: CASSRVWNQPQHF. The CDR3 DNA follows: TGTGCCAGCAGCCGGGTATGGAACCAGCCCCAGCATTTT.

Comments on this clonotype: With a much larger clone just one base away, this may be a read error. The chain employs TRBV5-1 and TRBJ1-3; no clear D gene. The CDR3 has 15 amino acids. The germline V gene has CDR1 SGHRS and CDR2 YFSETQ. CDR3 region: CASSPTSSSANTIYF. The CDR3 DNA is TGCGCCAGCAGCCCGACTTCAAGCTCTGCAAACACCATATATTTT.

This clonotype was counted at least ten times. The CDR3 DNA follows: TGCAGTGCAAAAGCGGGGGGGCACGCGGAGACCCAGTACTTC. Translation gives CSAKAGGHAETQYF. V usage is TRBV20-1 and J usage is TRBJ2-5; 10 bases are a match to TRBD2. Losses at the gene ends were 6 bases for V and 5 bases for J; bases not matched to a gene: 9. Per germline, CDR1 DFQATT and CDR2 SNEGSKA (reference sequence). The CDR3 consists of 14 residues.

The rearrangement joins TRBV20-1 to TRBJ2-3; TRBD1 matches 9 bases. This CDR3 spans 14 amino acids. Germline assignment: CDR1 DFQATT and CDR2 SNEGSKA (reference sequence). Trimming at V came to 3 bases and at J to 4 bases, leaving 5 bases not matched to a gene. CDR3 in amino acids: CSARGDREPDTQYF. CDR3 bases: TGCAGTGCTAGGGGGGACAGGGAACCAGATACGCAGTATTTT.

This clonotype was picked up a small number of times. This chain links TRBV6-5 with TRBJ1-6; D perhaps matches TRBD1 (6 bases). V lost 2 bases, J lost 3 bases, and 20 bases lay in between. The germline CDR1 and CDR2 sequences are MNHEY and SVGAGI. The CDR3 length is 19 residues. The DNA of the CDR3 is TGTGCCAGCAGTTACGAGGTAGGGGGGGGAAATGGCTATAATTCACCCCTCCACTTT. Protein sequence: CASSYEVGGGNGYNSPLHF.

A few counts support this clonotype. This rearrangement joins TRBV30 to TRBJ1-1, with D perhaps TRBD1 (5 bases). The CDR3 spans 15 residues. Germline values: CDR1 GTSNPN, CDR2 SVGIG (reference sequence). V was cut by 4 bases and J by 0 bases, with 15 bases left in between. CDR3: CAWTSLGAMNTEAFF. CDR3 in DNA: TGTGCCTGGACATCCTTAGGGGCGATGAACACTGAAGCTTTCTTT. Variable domain in full (rest from reference TRBV30 and TRBJ1-1): SQTIHQWPATLVQPVGSPLSLECTVEGTSNPNLYWYRQAAGRGLQLLFYSVGIGQISSEVPQNLSASRPQDRQFILSSKKLLLSDSGFYLCAWTSLGAMNTEAFFGQGTRLTVV.

This clonotype has a count of ten or more. This chain links TRBV9 with TRBJ2-7; the D gene could be TRBD1 or TRBD2 (5 bases each). The CDR3 sequence is 13 residues long. V lost 0 bases to trimming and J lost 1 base, with 5 bases between them. Germline CDR1 is SGDLS and CDR2 is YYNGEE. The CDR3: CASSVGGSYEQYF. CDR3 in DNA: TGTGCCAGCAGCGTAGGGGGGTCCTACGAGCAGTACTTC.

A few counts support this clonotype. The chain couples TRBV30 to TRBJ1-5; D is perhaps TRBD1 (5 bases). The CDR3 is 15 amino acids. The ends were cut back, 5 bases at V and 7 bases at J, with 21 bases in the middle. Per germline, CDR1 GTSNPN and CDR2 SVGIG (reference sequence). The CDR3 DNA sequence: TGTGCCTGGCGGTCCGCCGGACGAGGGGACCAGCCCCAGCATTTT. Translated: CAWRSAGRGDQPQHF.

This chain joins TRBV7-2 and TRBJ2-1; 8 bases are a match to TRBD2. The trim removed 1 base at V and 7 bases at J, leaving 6 bases unmatched. CDR3 length equals 15 residues. Germline V gene data show CDR1 as SGHTA and CDR2 as FQGNSA. The CDR3 region is CASSLGVAGRNEQFF. The DNA of the CDR3 is TGTGCCAGCAGCTTAGGAGTAGCGGGAAGGAATGAGCAGTTCTTC.

This clonotype occurred many times. The chain uses TRBV5-1 and TRBJ1-4; D call uncertain. The CDR3 consists of 14 residues. CDR1 is SGHRS, CDR2 YFSETQ, per germline. V lost 0 bases, J lost 3 bases, and 6 bases lay in between. In DNA, the CDR3 is TGCGCCAGCAGCTTGGACGTATCTAATGAAAAACTGTTTTTT. This translates into CASSLDVSNEKLFF.